This is a list of T cell receptor beta chains from one sample in a study of neurological immune-mediated disorders. TCRdb reanalysed the 5' RACE reads using MiXCR and keeps one entry per CDR3 protein. The sample gives 30,000 to 45,000 distinct CDR3 sequences, more than 9% of which show up once; roughly 4% is in the top ten. Sequenced material: CD4+ T cells from blood. The receptors were gathered from a young woman with HTLV-1-associated myelopathy (HAM/TSP). Each CDR3 is given with its conserved first and last residue. The order of the fields is D gene, V gene, clone size, J gene, CDR3 DNA, CDR3 protein. A D gene is named only where the DNA matches it firmly. For some rows the clone size is stated as once, few or many, or as a class when expanded; others skip it.

TRBD1	TRBV5-6	many	TRBJ1-1	TGTGCCAGCAGCCTTGGACAGGGGGCTTTCTTT	CASSLGQGAFF
.	TRBV7-2	many	TRBJ1-1	TGTGCCAGCAGCTTAGGGGGGCAGGGAAGGACTGAAGCTTTCTTT	CASSLGGQGRTEAFF
.	TRBV7-2	many	TRBJ1-2	TGTGCCAGCAGCTCAGACAGAAAAATTCGTCACTATGGCTACACCTTC	CASSSDRKIRHYGYTF
TRBD1	TRBV6-1	many	TRBJ2-7	TGTGCCAGCAGAGGACAGGCGGGCAAGGGATACGAGCAGTACTTC	CASRGQAGKGYEQYF
.	TRBV10-3	many	TRBJ2-3	TGTGCCATCCAGGGGCAGGGGAGGGCAGATACGCAGTATTTT	CAIQGQGRADTQYF
.	TRBV5-5	many	TRBJ1-5	TGTGCCAGCAGCTTGGGGTCCCGGGTGGGGAGCAATCAGCCCCAGCATTTT	CASSLGSRVGSNQPQHF
TRBD2	TRBV5-1	many	TRBJ2-1	TGCGCCAGCAGCGAGGAGCGGGGAGGAGGAAATGAGCAGTTCTTC	CASSEERGGGNEQFF
.	TRBV12-3/TRBV12-4	many	TRBJ1-3	TGTGCCAGCAGGACGGCAGTGATTACCTCTGGAAACACCATATATTTT	CASRTAVITSGNTIYF
.	TRBV7-2	many	TRBJ1-1	TGTGCCAGCAGCTTAGGGGGGAGCACTGAAGCTTTCTTT	CASSLGGSTEAFF
.	TRBV6-1	many	TRBJ2-2	TGTGCCAGCAGCCCTCGCACCGGGGAGCTGTTTTTT	CASSPRTGELFF
.	TRBV6-5	many	TRBJ2-4	TGTGCCAGCAGTTACTCCCTAGTTTCCCTAGCCAAAAACATTCAGTACTTC	CASSYSLVSLAKNIQYF
.	TRBV20-1	.	TRBJ1-2	TGCAGTGCTAGAGCGGGGACATGGCCCCTCCATGGCTACACCTTC	CSARAGTWPLHGYTF
TRBD1	TRBV5-1	many	TRBJ1-6	TGCGCCAGCAGCTCGGAGGGACAGGGTCGAAATTCACCCCTCCACTTT	CASSSEGQGRNSPLHF
.	TRBV11-2	many	TRBJ1-1	TGTGCCAGCAGCCCCCCGGCGACTGAAGCTTTCTTT	CASSPPATEAFF
TRBD2	TRBV24-1	many	TRBJ2-3	TGTGCCACCGCTACTAGCGGGGGGGCAGATACGCAGTATTTT	CATATSGGADTQYF
TRBD1	TRBV20-1	many	TRBJ1-3	TGCAGTGCTGGACAGGGGGGAGTTGGAAACACCATATATTTT	CSAGQGGVGNTIYF
.	TRBV20-1	many	TRBJ2-3	TGCAGCCCAGGCCCCACAGATACGCAGTATTTT	CSPGPTDTQYF
TRBD1	TRBV5-5	many	TRBJ2-2	TGTGCCAGCAGCTTTCTAGGACAGGGGGCCGGGGAGCTGTTTTTT	CASSFLGQGAGELFF
TRBD2	TRBV10-3	medium-sized	TRBJ2-5	TGTGCCATCAGTGATACTACTAGCGGGGGGGAGACCCAGTACTTC	CAISDTTSGGETQYF
.	TRBV6-5	many	TRBJ1-1	TGTGCCAGCAGGACCTCGGCGGACACTGAAGCTTTCTTT	CASRTSADTEAFF
.	TRBV5-1	many	TRBJ2-3	TGCGCCAGCAGCTTTGGGGGGGCCACAGATACGCAGTATTTT	CASSFGGATDTQYF
.	TRBV12-3/TRBV12-4	many	TRBJ1-1	TGTGCCAGCAGTTTTCAGGGGATGAACACTGAAGCTTTCTTT	CASSFQGMNTEAFF
TRBD2	TRBV10-1	many	TRBJ2-3	TGCGCCAGCAGTGAAGGGACTAGCGGGGGACAGAATACGCAGTATTTT	CASSEGTSGGQNTQYF
TRBD2	TRBV29-1	many	TRBJ2-7	TGCAGCGTTGGGGGGGTAGCGGGGCACTCCTACGAGCAGTACTTC	CSVGGVAGHSYEQYF
TRBD2	TRBV5-1	.	TRBJ2-7	TGCGCCAGCATCATCGCGGGACTACGAGGGCAGTACTTC	CASIIAGLRGQYF
.	TRBV9	.	TRBJ2-3	TGTGCCAGCAGCGTAGCCAAATCTAGCACAGATACGCAGTATTTT	CASSVAKSSTDTQYF
.	TRBV30	many	TRBJ1-1	TGTGCCTGGAGTCCACAGGGACCTGAAGCTTTCTTT	CAWSPQGPEAFF
.	TRBV20-1	many	TRBJ2-3	TGCAGTGTAGTTGTGGGGGGGCGTAGCACAGATACGCAGTATTTT	CSVVVGGRSTDTQYF
.	TRBV12-3/TRBV12-4	many	TRBJ2-7	TGTGCCAGCAGTTTAATGGGCTACGAGCAGTACTTC	CASSLMGYEQYF
.	TRBV5-1	many	TRBJ2-7	TGCGCCAGCAGCTTGGAGCGAAGGTCTCCCTACGAGCAGTACTTC	CASSLERRSPYEQYF
.	TRBV11-2	many	TRBJ2-1	TGTGCCAGCAGCCTATCCCTGAATAATGAGCAGTTCTTC	CASSLSLNNEQFF
.	TRBV21-1	.	TRBJ1-1	TGTGCCAGCAGCAAAGATTCAGCGAGTGGGCTGGGCACTGAAGCTTTCTTT	CASSKDSASGLGTEAFF
.	TRBV19	.	TRBJ1-6	TGTGCCAGTATGTATGGGGGGGGGACGACTTCCACTTCACCCCTCCACTTT	CASMYGGGTTSTSPLHF
.	TRBV29-1	many	TRBJ2-1	TGCAGCGGGCTACCATACAGGGCCAACTCCTACAATGAGCAGTTCTTC	CSGLPYRANSYNEQFF
TRBD1	TRBV5-6	few	TRBJ1-1	TGTGCCAGCACCAAATTCCGGGACAGGGACACTGAAGCTTTCTTT	CASTKFRDRDTEAFF
TRBD2	TRBV5-4	many	TRBJ2-7	TGTGCCTTGGGACTAGCGGGCCTCTCCTACGAGCAGTACTTC	CALGLAGLSYEQYF
.	TRBV10-2	many	TRBJ1-2	TGCGCCAGCAGTGAGCTCGGAGGCTTAGGCTACACCTTC	CASSELGGLGYTF
.	TRBV12-3/TRBV12-4	many	TRBJ1-4	TGTGCCAGCAGTTTATGGGGTGGCCGTAATGAAAAACTGTTTTTT	CASSLWGGRNEKLFF
.	TRBV7-9	many	TRBJ1-1	TGTGCCAGCAGCTTAGGTATCGTGAACACTGAAGCTTTCTTT	CASSLGIVNTEAFF
.	TRBV12-3/TRBV12-4	many	TRBJ1-2	TGTGCCAGCAGAACACAGGGTAACAATGGCTACACCTTC	CASRTQGNNGYTF
.	TRBV3-1	many	TRBJ2-7	TGTGCCAGCAGCCAGGCCCACTACGAGCAGTACTTC	CASSQAHYEQYF
.	TRBV29-1	many	TRBJ2-2	TGCAGCGGGGGATCATCGGGGACCGGGGAGCTGTTTTTT	CSGGSSGTGELFF
.	TRBV5-5	.	TRBJ2-6	TGTGCCAGCAGCTTGGGGCAGTCCAACGTCCTGACTTTC	CASSLGQSNVLTF
.	TRBV19	many	TRBJ1-5	TGTGCCAGTAGTATGGGGGGGAATCAGCCCCAGCATTTT	CASSMGGNQPQHF
TRBD1	TRBV4-2	many	TRBJ2-1	TGTGCCAGCAGCCAACGACCGGGACAGGGGCCGGGGAATGAGCAGTTCTTC	CASSQRPGQGPGNEQFF
.	TRBV15	many	TRBJ1-6	TGTGCCACCAGCAGAGATCGGACAGCCCTAAACTCACCCCTCCACTTT	CATSRDRTALNSPLHF
.	TRBV20-1	.	TRBJ2-2	TGCAGTGCTAGAGATACCGCCGGGGAGCTGTTTTTT	CSARDTAGELFF
TRBD1	TRBV5-1	.	TRBJ2-1	TGCGCCAGCAGCCAGCCGGGACAGGGGGCTGGGGATGAGCAGTTCTTC	CASSQPGQGAGDEQFF
TRBD2	TRBV6-5	many	TRBJ2-1	TGTGCCAGCAGTTACTCGAGACTAGCGGAGCTAAGCTCCTACAATGAGCAGTTCTTC	CASSYSRLAELSSYNEQFF
TRBD1	TRBV7-9	many	TRBJ1-2	TGTGCCAGCGGGACAGGGATACATGGCTACACCTTC	CASGTGIHGYTF
TRBD2	TRBV3-1	many	TRBJ2-1	TGTGCCAGCAGCCAAGTTAAAGGGACTAGCCTCCATGAGCAGTTCTTC	CASSQVKGTSLHEQFF
TRBD1	TRBV12-3/TRBV12-4	many	TRBJ1-5	TGTGCCAGCAGTTTAAACAGACAGGGAAACAATCAGCCCCAGCATTTT	CASSLNRQGNNQPQHF
.	TRBV7-8	many	TRBJ2-5	TGTGCCAGCAGCTTACAAGTTACCCAGTACTTC	CASSLQVTQYF
TRBD1	TRBV6-2/TRBV6-3	many	TRBJ2-7	TGTGCCAGCAGTTACTGGGGACAGGGGAGTCGAGAGCAGTACTTC	CASSYWGQGSREQYF
TRBD2	TRBV5-1	many	TRBJ2-1	TGCGCCAGCAGCCTGGGACTAGCGGGGGATGAGCAGTTCTTC	CASSLGLAGDEQFF